This T cell receptor (beta chain) was identified in a study of blood T cell repertoires in COVID-19. The wider study: T cells, B-cell-depleted T cells, or PBMCs provided the cDNA or gDNA that served as material.

Produced via immunoSEQ multiplex PCR; TCRdb's table is partial and in-frame only. The sample gives 140,000 to 150,000 clones, around 78% of which show up once; roughly 2% is in the top ten. Sequenced input: peripheral blood. This TCR derives from an older woman with acute or convalescent COVID-19.

The CDR3 sequence: CASSLTGATDTQYF. CDR3 coding DNA: TGCGCCAGCAGTCTAACAGGGGCAACAGATACGCAGTATTTT. This chain links TRBV10-1 with TRBJ2-3; 7 positions match TRBD1. Germline CDR1 is WNHNN and CDR2 is SYGVQD (reference sequence). The V segment lost 5 bases and the J segment 3 bases; nucleotides outside the gene matches: 5. The CDR3 is made up of 14 amino acids.